The rows below give T cell receptor beta chains drawn from one sample of a study of cytomegalovirus exposure and HLA in healthy donors. TCRdb's table, derived via immunoSEQ multiplex PCR, lists solely in-frame clones and lacks some. This table holds 150,000 to 200,000 clones, 80% found once. The sample was PBMCs. The receptors derive from a man between 18 and 35 years old in good health and CMV-seropositive. Each CDR3 is given with its conserved first and last residue. The D gene is left open where the match is weak. Expanded clones are given a class, and other clones once, few, many or no size at all.

j_call d_call clone_size v_call cdr3_nt cdr3_aa
TRBJ1-3 . . TRBV5-1 TGCGCCAGCAGCACCAACACAGGGATTTCCGGAAACACCATATATTTT CASSTNTGISGNTIYF
TRBJ2-2 . . TRBV6-1 TGTGCCAGCAGTGAACACAGAAAGGGGACCGGGGAGCTGTTTTTT CASSEHRKGTGELFF
TRBJ2-3 . once TRBV10-1 TGCGCCAGCAGTGACCCAAGTGGAGTCACAGATACGCAGTATTTT CASSDPSGVTDTQYF
TRBJ2-7 . . TRBV7-2 TGTGCCAGCAGCTTAGCGGCCACCTACGAGCAGTACTTC CASSLAATYEQYF
TRBJ1-2 . few TRBV19 TGTGCCAGTAGTATACTTGGCTGGAACTATGGCTACACCTTC CASSILGWNYGYTF
TRBJ2-5 . . TRBV19 TGTGCCAGTAGCCCGGGGATGGCCAGCCAGTACTTC CASSPGMASQYF
TRBJ2-3 . . TRBV7-9 TGTGCCAGCGCTTGGGGTGGGACTCCTCCCACAGATACGCAGTATTTT CASAWGGTPPTDTQYF
TRBJ1-4 . few TRBV6-6 TGTGCCAGCCGGGCGGGTGAAAAACTGTTTTTT CASRAGEKLFF
TRBJ2-7 . . TRBV6-5 TGTGCCAGCAAACAGGGTCCCTACGAGCAGTACTTC CASKQGPYEQYF
TRBJ1-1 . few TRBV9 TGTGCCAGCAGCGTTAGGCAGGGGATGGGGAACACTGAAGCTTTCTTT CASSVRQGMGNTEAFF
TRBJ2-2 . . TRBV7-9 TGTGCGGGCAGGGTGACCGGGGAGCTGTTTTTT CAGRVTGELFF
TRBJ1-2 . . TRBV15 TGTGCCACCAGCCTCGACAGGCCCTCATATGGCTACACCTTC CATSLDRPSYGYTF
TRBJ2-6 . . TRBV15 TGTGCCACCAGCAGAGATGGGGCGACCTCTGGGGCCAACGTCCTGACTTTC CATSRDGATSGANVLTF
TRBJ1-1 TRBD1 . TRBV5-1 TGCGCCAGCAGCTCCTCAGGGGGCGGAAATATGAACACTGAAGCTTTCTTT CASSSSGGGNMNTEAFF
TRBJ2-5 TRBD2 . TRBV25-1 TGTGCCAGCAGTCGGGGGGGCGGCCTCCTGGAGACCCAGTACTTC CASSRGGGLLETQYF
TRBJ2-5 TRBD1 few TRBV5-4 TGTGCCAGCAGCCAGGACAGGGGCGGAGAGACCCAGTACTTC CASSQDRGGETQYF
TRBJ1-1 . . TRBV7-2 TGTGCCAGCAGCTTATATCAGCAGGGCACTGAAGCTTTCTTT CASSLYQQGTEAFF
TRBJ1-2 . . TRBV2 TGTGCCAGCAGTGCTGTGGACAATGGGTATGGCTACACCTTC CASSAVDNGYGYTF
TRBJ2-2 . . TRBV5-1 TGCGCCAGCAGCGCCGGACTCCCACGCACCGGGGAGCTGTTTTTT CASSAGLPRTGELFF
TRBJ1-4 TRBD1 once TRBV29-1 TGCAGCGTTGACGGGACAGGGGTTGGGGAACTGTTTTTT CSVDGTGVGELFF
TRBJ2-3 . . TRBV6-5 TGTGCCAGCAGTTATTTTGAGGCAGATACGCAGTATTTT CASSYFEADTQYF
TRBJ2-5 TRBD2 . TRBV5-4 TGTGCCAGCAGCAATGGACTAGCGGGGGAGACCCAGTACTTC CASSNGLAGETQYF
TRBJ2-2 . . TRBV6-5 TGTGCCAGCAGGGGACCAGGGGAAAGCGGGGAGCTGTTTTTT CASRGPGESGELFF
TRBJ2-1 TRBD2 . TRBV18 TGTGCCAGCTCACTGCGTGTACTAGCGGGACCGTCCTACAATGAGCAGTTCTTC CASSLRVLAGPSYNEQFF
TRBJ1-4 . once TRBV5-6 TGTGCCAGCAACCTGCGGGGTCTTAATGAAAAACTGTTTTTT CASNLRGLNEKLFF
TRBJ2-7 TRBD2 . TRBV6-5 TGTGCCAGCAGTTACTCGGTCCTAGCGGGATCCTACGAGCAGTACTTC CASSYSVLAGSYEQYF
TRBJ2-3 TRBD2 few TRBV7-3 TGTGCCAGCAGCCCCCAAAGCAGCGGGGGAGGTGGTACGCAGTATTTT CASSPQSSGGGGTQYF
TRBJ1-1 . few TRBV7-9 TGTGCCAGCAGCTTAGAAGGAGGGTACACTGAAGCTTTCTTT CASSLEGGYTEAFF
TRBJ1-1 . . TRBV5-5 TGTGCCAGCAGCCCCCACAGCGCGGGGGACACTGAAGCTTTCTTT CASSPHSAGDTEAFF
TRBJ1-5 TRBD1 . TRBV19 TGTGCCAGTAGGACAGGGGGCGGCCGGGATCAGCCCCAGCATTTT CASRTGGGRDQPQHF
TRBJ2-2 . . TRBV11-2 TGTGCCAGCAGCCCCTTAGGGCAGGGATACGGCGGGGAGCTGTTTTTT CASSPLGQGYGGELFF
TRBJ2-1 . . TRBV11-2 TGTGCCAGCAGCTTAGCGGGGAGTGAGCAGTTCTTC CASSLAGSEQFF
TRBJ2-1 TRBD2 . TRBV19 TGTGCCAGTAGTATGATTGCGGGAGGCGACAATGAGCAGTTCTTC CASSMIAGGDNEQFF
TRBJ1-2 . once TRBV6-6 TGTGCCAGCAGCCGCGAGAGAGCCAATGGCTACACCTTC CASSRERANGYTF
TRBJ2-7 . . TRBV10-2 TGCGCCAGCAGGGCCGGGACACACACCTACGAGCAGTACTTC CASRAGTHTYEQYF
TRBJ2-1 . . TRBV21-1 TGTGCCAGCAAGAAGGGCAGGGGCCCATCCTTTTACAATGAGCAGTTCTTC CASKKGRGPSFYNEQFF
TRBJ2-7 . . TRBV5-6 TGTGCCAGCAGCCTGCCGCGTTTAGGGGGTGAGCAGTACTTC CASSLPRLGGEQYF
TRBJ2-7 . . TRBV27 TGTGCCAGCAGTGTCTCCTGGGGAGTCGCGAGGGAGCAGTACTTC CASSVSWGVAREQYF
TRBJ2-5 TRBD2 . TRBV25-1 TGTGCCAGCAGGGCCGGGACTACGTACCAAGAGACCCAGTACTTC CASRAGTTYQETQYF
TRBJ1-2 . . TRBV7-2 TGTGCCAGCAGCTTAGAGGGGGTCGGCTATGGCTACACCTTC CASSLEGVGYGYTF
TRBJ2-1 TRBD1 . TRBV11-3 TGTGCCAGCAGCTCGGACACCGGGACAGGAAAGTCCTACAATGAGCAGTTCTTC CASSSDTGTGKSYNEQFF
TRBJ1-5 . . TRBV19 TGTGCCAGTAGTCCTTGGAGCCGACAGGTTAGCAATCAGCCCCAGCATTTT CASSPWSRQVSNQPQHF
TRBJ1-2 . . TRBV29-1 TGCAGCGTTGAAGCCTCGACAGCTAACTATGGCTACACCTTC CSVEASTANYGYTF
TRBJ1-1 TRBD1 few TRBV2 TGTGCCAGCAGGGGGACAGGGTACGGTTTCACTGAAGCTTTCTTT CASRGTGYGFTEAFF
TRBJ1-1 . . TRBV5-4 TGTGCCAGCAGCTTAACAGGGTTGAACACTGAAGCTTTCTTT CASSLTGLNTEAFF
TRBJ2-5 . . TRBV2 TGTGCCAGCAGTCTAGAGACCCAGTACTTC CASSLETQYF
TRBJ1-3 TRBD1 . TRBV5-6 TGTGCCAGCAGCTTACAGGGGGGGAGAAACACCATATATTTT CASSLQGGRNTIYF
TRBJ2-7 . . TRBV7-8 TGTGCCAGCAGCTTGATAGTGCGGCAGAACTCCTACGAGCAGTACTTC CASSLIVRQNSYEQYF
TRBJ2-1 TRBD1 . TRBV6-1 TGTGCCAGCAGGTGGGACAGGGATAATGAGCAGTTCTTC CASRWDRDNEQFF
TRBJ1-4 . . TRBV19 TGTGCCAGTAGTATTTCAGCTAGTAATGAAAAACTGTTTTTT CASSISASNEKLFF
TRBJ1-4 . . TRBV5-1 TGCGCCAGCAGCCCAGGGGAGATGGGTGAAAAACTGTTTTTT CASSPGEMGEKLFF
TRBJ2-2 TRBD2 . TRBV5-1 TGCGCCAGCAGCTGGAGCGGGAGAGACACCGGGGAGCTGTTTTTT CASSWSGRDTGELFF
TRBJ2-7 TRBD1 . TRBV5-1 TGCGCCAGCAGCCGGACAGGGGGATTAGAAACCTACGAGCAGTACTTC CASSRTGGLETYEQYF
TRBJ1-1 TRBD1 . TRBV18 TGTGCCAGCTCACCTCCGGCAGGGGGTTCGAGTGAAGCTTTCTTT CASSPPAGGSSEAFF